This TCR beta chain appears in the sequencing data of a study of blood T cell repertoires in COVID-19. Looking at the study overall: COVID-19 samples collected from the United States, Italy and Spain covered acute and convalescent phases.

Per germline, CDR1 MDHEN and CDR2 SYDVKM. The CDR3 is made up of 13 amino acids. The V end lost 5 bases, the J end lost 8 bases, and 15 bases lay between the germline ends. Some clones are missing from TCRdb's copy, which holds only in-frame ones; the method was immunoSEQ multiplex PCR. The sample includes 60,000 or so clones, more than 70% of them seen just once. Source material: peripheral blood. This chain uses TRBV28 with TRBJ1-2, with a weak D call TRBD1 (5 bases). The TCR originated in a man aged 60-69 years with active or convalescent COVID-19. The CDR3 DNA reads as TGTGCCAGCAGTACGGGGGGACGTGGGGGCTACACCTTC. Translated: CASSTGGRGGYTF.